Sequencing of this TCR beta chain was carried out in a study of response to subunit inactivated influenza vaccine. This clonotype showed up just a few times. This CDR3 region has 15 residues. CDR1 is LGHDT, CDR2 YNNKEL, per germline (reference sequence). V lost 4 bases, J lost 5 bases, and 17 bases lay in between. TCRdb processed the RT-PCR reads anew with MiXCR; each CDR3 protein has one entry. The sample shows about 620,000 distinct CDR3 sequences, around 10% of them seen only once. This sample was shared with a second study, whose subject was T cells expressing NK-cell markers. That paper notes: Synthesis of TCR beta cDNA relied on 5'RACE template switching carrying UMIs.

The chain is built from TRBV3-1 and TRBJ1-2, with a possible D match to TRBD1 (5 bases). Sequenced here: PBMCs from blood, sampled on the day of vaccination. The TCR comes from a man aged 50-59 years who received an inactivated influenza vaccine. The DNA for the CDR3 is TGTGCCAGCAGCCCCCCGTTGATGGGACCTTATGGCTACACCTTC. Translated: CASSPPLMGPYGYTF.